The rows below give T cell receptor beta chains drawn from one sample of a study of blood T cell repertoires in COVID-19. The repertoire was sequenced with immunoSEQ multiplex PCR; TCRdb's copy has only in-frame clones and lacks some. The repertoire has more than 150,000 clones, 78% of them found once; the top ten carry 15% to 20%. What was sequenced was PBMCs or T cells enriched from blood (not recorded which). The receptors here all came from a woman aged 45-59 years who had recovered from COVID-19. Each CDR3 is given with its conserved first and last residue. A D gene is named only where the DNA matches it firmly. Clone size, where shown, is once, few, many, or a class for clones that have expanded.

v_gene,d_gene,j_gene,len,abundance,CDR3nt,CDR3aa
TRBV15,-,TRBJ1-2,15,-,TGTGCCACCAGCAGAGAAAGGGGGATCGGCTATGGCTACACCTTC,CATSRERGIGYGYTF
TRBV5-1,-,TRBJ2-7,14,-,TGCGCCAGCAGCTCCCAGGGGTCTCTCCTCGAGCAGTACTTC,CASSSQGSLLEQYF
TRBV28,TRBD2,TRBJ2-7,16,-,TGTGCCAGCAGTTCCACACATAGCGGGAGCGCCTACGAGCAGTACTTC,CASSSTHSGSAYEQYF
TRBV3-1/TRBV3-2,-,TRBJ2-7,14,-,TGTGCCAGCAGCCAAGATTCGGTGGGGAGAGAGCAGTACTTC,CASSQDSVGREQYF
TRBV27,-,TRBJ1-2,14,-,TGTGCCAGCAGCCCCCGGGGGACTAACTATGGCTACACCTTC,CASSPRGTNYGYTF
TRBV4-2,-,TRBJ2-3,18,-,TGTGCCAGCAGCCAAAGAAGTCGGAGCGGTCCCTACACAGATACGCAGTATTTT,CASSQRSRSGPYTDTQYF
TRBV7-2,-,TRBJ1-6,14,-,TGTGCCAGCAGCTTGGTCCGGGAGGGTTCACCCCTCCACTTT,CASSLVREGSPLHF
TRBV27,TRBD1,TRBJ1-4,15,-,TGTGCCAGCAGTCTCAACAGGGGGCGAAGGGAAAAACTGTTTTTT,CASSLNRGRREKLFF
TRBV29-1,TRBD2,TRBJ2-7,15,few,TGCAGCGTTGAAGACCCGACTAGCGGGAGTTACGAGCAGTACTTC,CSVEDPTSGSYEQYF
TRBV29-1,-,TRBJ2-1,14,-,TGCAGCGTAAAAGGAGCAATTCTCAAGAATGAGCAGTTCTTC,CSVKGAILKNEQFF
TRBV7-8,TRBD2,TRBJ2-7,15,few,TGTGCCAGCAGCTTAGAAGCGGGAGGCCATTGGGAGCAGTACTTC,CASSLEAGGHWEQYF
TRBV28,-,TRBJ2-3,16,-,TGTGCCAGCAGATCTAACAGGGGCGGGGGCACAGATACGCAGTATTTT,CASRSNRGGGTDTQYF
TRBV5-4,TRBD1,TRBJ1-2,15,-,TGTGCCAGCAGCTTGGCAGGGGGCGAGGTTTATGGCTACACCTTC,CASSLAGGEVYGYTF
TRBV18,TRBD2,TRBJ2-1,16,-,TGTGCCAGCTCACCGAGACTAGCGGCTATCTACAATGAGCAGTTCTTC,CASSPRLAAIYNEQFF
TRBV28,-,TRBJ2-7,12,once,TGTGCCAGCAGTTTCGGGGGTAGCGAGCAGTACTTC,CASSFGGSEQYF
TRBV29-1,TRBD2,TRBJ2-3,15,-,TGCAGCGTTAAACGGACTAGCGAAAGCACAGATACGCAGTATTTT,CSVKRTSESTDTQYF
TRBV18,TRBD1,TRBJ2-5,13,-,TGTGCCAGCACGCGGGACAGGGGTGAGACCCAGTACTTC,CASTRDRGETQYF
TRBV5-4,TRBD2,TRBJ2-2,15,few,TGTGCCAGCAGCTTGTCAGCGGGGACGACCGGGGAGCTGTTTTTT,CASSLSAGTTGELFF
TRBV30,-,TRBJ2-5,17,once,TGTGCCTGGGGACGGAAGTGGACCCGGGGTATGCTGGAGACCCAGTACTTC,CAWGRKWTRGMLETQYF
TRBV28,TRBD1,TRBJ1-4,16,-,TGTGCCAGCAGTTTTCGGGGAGGGACAGGGAATGAAAAACTGTTTTTT,CASSFRGGTGNEKLFF
TRBV4-2,TRBD1,TRBJ2-1,15,-,TGTGCCAGCAGCCAAGTAGGGGGCTTCTACAATGAGCAGTTCTTC,CASSQVGGFYNEQFF
TRBV7-9,-,TRBJ1-2,13,-,TGTGCCAGCAGCTTATTCGGGAGCGATGGCTACACCTTC,CASSLFGSDGYTF
TRBV7-9,TRBD1,TRBJ2-1,14,-,TGTGCCAGCAGCTTAGAGACAGGGGCGGGTGAGCAGTTCTTC,CASSLETGAGEQFF
TRBV3-1/TRBV3-2,TRBD1,TRBJ1-4,15,few,TGTGCCAGCAGCCAAGTCCGGACAGGCAATGAAAAACTGTTTTTT,CASSQVRTGNEKLFF